This T cell receptor beta chain was recorded in a study of CD8 T cells in ankylosing spondylitis. The V gene end was trimmed by 5 bases and the J gene end by 6 bases; junction bases not matched to a gene: 10. The CDR3 runs 15 residues. TCRdb reprocessed the 5' RACE reads via MiXCR and lists one record per CDR3 protein. The repertoire holds 300,000 to 350,000 distinct CDR3 sequences, under 14% seen once, with roughly 9.2% in the top ten. This clonotype occurred many times. Its cognate antigen is unknown. Findings of the study overall: The study looked at matched synovial fluid samples from ankylosing spondylitis patients. Disease-linked clones were reported to be significantly enriched there.

The chain links TRBV12-3 or TRBV12-4 to TRBJ1-5, with 7 bases matching TRBD1. Sequences were obtained from blood, either unsorted or a sorted T cell fraction (not recorded which). This sequence was found in a female donor with ankylosing spondylitis or in good health (not recorded which). The CDR3 coding sequence is TGTGCCAGCAGTACCATGACAGGGCAGGGTCAGCCCCAGCATTTT. It encodes CASSTMTGQGQPQHF.